The 5 T cell receptor beta chains listed next were all sequenced from one sample in a study of blood T cell repertoires in COVID-19. The method was immunoSEQ multiplex PCR; TCRdb's version includes in-frame clones alone and lacks a portion of them. The repertoire consists of roughly 65,000 clones, with around four fifths occurring once and the leading ten covering over 40%. What was sequenced was peripheral blood. Source of these receptors: a human donor in a cohort sampled during active COVID-19.

This chain uses TRBV18 with TRBJ1-2; 9 nucleotides match TRBD1. Looked up from germline, CDR1 is KGHSH and CDR2 is LQKENI. J was trimmed by 7 bases and V by 2 bases; bases with no gene match: 8. The CDR3 loop spans 15 amino acids. This chain's CDR3 is CASSPMKDRGSGYTF. The CDR3 nucleotides read TGTGCCAGCTCACCAATGAAGGACAGGGGAAGTGGCTACACCTTC.

The chain combines TRBV3-1 (or the pseudogene TRBV3-2) with TRBJ2-7; 9 bases line up with TRBD2. Unmatched junction bases numbered 7, after V lost 4 bases and J lost 3 bases. CDR3 length equals 15 residues. Per the germline V gene, CDR1 is LGHDT and CDR2 is YNNKEL (reference sequence). CDR3 DNA: TGTGCCAGCAGCCGGCCCCTAGCGGGGAGCTACGAGCAGTACTTC. Protein: CASSRPLAGSYEQYF.

The rearrangement links TRBV10-3 to TRBJ1-1, with D perhaps matching TRBD1 (6 bases). Germline V lookup: CDR1 ENHRY, CDR2 SYGVKD. Trimming took off 7 bases at V and 6 bases at J, with 15 bases between the two ends. The CDR3 covers 13 residues. CDR3 protein: CAITLGPGAEAFF. The CDR3 DNA follows: TGTGCCATCACTTTGGGGCCAGGGGCTGAAGCTTTCTTT.

The V gene is TRBV18, the J gene TRBJ1-1; 10 nucleotides agree with TRBD1. The CDR3 spans 15 residues. With V trimmed by 6 bases and J by 4 bases, 8 bases remained unmatched. Per the germline V gene, CDR1 is KGHSH and CDR2 is LQKENI. The chain's CDR3 is CASSGDRGVGTEAFF. CDR3 DNA: TGTGCCAGCTCGGGGGACAGGGGAGTAGGCACTGAAGCTTTCTTT. Full variable domain (missing parts from reference TRBV18 and TRBJ1-1): NAGVMQNPRHLVRRRGQEARLRCSPMKGHSHVYWYRQLPEEGLKFMVYLQKENIIDESGMPKERFSAEFPKEGPSILRIQQVVRGDSAAYFCASSGDRGVGTEAFFGQGTRLTVV.

This chain joins TRBV7-2 and TRBJ2-7; D might be TRBD2 (6 bases). Per the germline V gene, CDR1 is SGHTA and CDR2 is FQGNSA. This CDR3 has 18 amino acids. Trimming took off 4 bases at V and 2 bases at J, with 24 bases between the two ends. CDR3 amino acids: CASSSQRGGPGRTYEQYF. The CDR3 DNA is TGTGCCAGCAGCTCGCAGCGCGGAGGGCCCGGGAGAACCTACGAGCAGTACTTC.